These T cell receptor beta chains were read from a single sample in a study of blood T cell repertoires in COVID-19. TCRdb keeps only in-frame clones here, not all; method: immunoSEQ multiplex PCR. Among almost 45,000 clones listed, 73% were seen once. The specimen was peripheral blood. These TCRs come from a man older than 75 with acute or convalescent COVID-19. The CDR3 runs from the conserved cysteine through the conserved F or W. D genes are given only for firm matches. Clone size is given for some rows only: seen once, a few or many times, or a class if the clone is expanded.

TRBD2	TRBV2	TRBJ2-7	-	TGTGCCAGCATTGGCGGGAGAAAGACCTACGAGCAGTACTTC	CASIGGRKTYEQYF
TRBD1	TRBV27	TRBJ1-2	-	TGTGCCAGCAGGCCACAGGGGTGGGTAGGCTACACCTTC	CASRPQGWVGYTF
TRBD2	TRBV5-1	TRBJ2-5	-	TGCGCCAGCAGCTTCCAGGGGGGACTAGCGGGAGTGGGGACCCAGTACTTC	CASSFQGGLAGVGTQYF
-	TRBV7-8	TRBJ1-6	few	TGTGCCAGCAGCTACCGGACGGGGAATTCACCCCTCCACTTT	CASSYRTGNSPLHF
-	TRBV2	TRBJ2-3	-	TGTGCCAGCAGGAGGGGCGGGGCCAACACAGATACGCAGTATTTT	CASRRGGANTDTQYF
TRBD1	TRBV11-2	TRBJ1-2	-	TGTGCCAGCAGCTTAACGGCCGGAATATTAGGACAGGGGAGGGATGGCTACACCTTC	CASSLTAGILGQGRDGYTF
TRBD1	TRBV19	TRBJ1-4	few	TGTGCCAGTAGCTCAGACAGGGCAAGTGAAAAACTGTTTTTT	CASSSDRASEKLFF
TRBD2	TRBV15	TRBJ2-3	-	TGTGCCACCAGCAGAGGATCTAGCGGGAGGGCCGGGGGCACAGATACGCAGTATTTT	CATSRGSSGRAGGTDTQYF
-	TRBV19	TRBJ1-1	once	TGTGCCAGTAGTATATCACAGAAGAACACTGAAGCTTTCTTT	CASSISQKNTEAFF
TRBD1	TRBV18	TRBJ2-6	-	TGTGCCAGCTCACCAAGCCAGGGGGCCGCCTCTGGGGCCAACGTCCTGACTTTC	CASSPSQGAASGANVLTF
-	TRBV27	TRBJ1-1	-	TGTGCCAGCAGGCCGCAGGGATACACTGAAGCTTTCTTT	CASRPQGYTEAFF
-	TRBV18	TRBJ1-1	-	TGTGCCAGCTCACCACAGGCGGGGGGGGTCACTGAAGCTTTCTTT	CASSPQAGGVTEAFF
-	TRBV28	TRBJ1-2	-	TGTGCCAGCAGTTTACTCACAGGGCTCTATGGCTACACCTTC	CASSLLTGLYGYTF
TRBD2	TRBV5-4	TRBJ2-6	-	TGTGCCAGCAGCTTCGGGGGGACCAACGCCAACGTCCTGACTTTC	CASSFGGTNANVLTF
-	TRBV30	TRBJ1-1	-	TGTGCCTGGAGTCACCGGGATTTGAACACTGAAGCTTTCTTT	CAWSHRDLNTEAFF
-	TRBV5-6	TRBJ2-1	-	TGTGCCAGCAGCTTGACAAGCGGGACACCCTTATACAATGAGCAGTTCTTC	CASSLTSGTPLYNEQFF
TRBD1	TRBV6-1	TRBJ1-2	-	TGTGCCAGCAGTGAATTGGGACAGGGGGCAGGTGGCTACACCTTC	CASSELGQGAGGYTF
TRBD1	TRBV27	TRBJ2-1	-	TGTGCCAGCAATTCTCAGGGGGCCCCCCTTTTACATGAGCAGTTCTTC	CASNSQGAPLLHEQFF
-	TRBV7-7	TRBJ2-1	once	TGTGCTAGCAGCTTAGGGGGGGGTATAGATGAGCAGTTCTTC	CASSLGGGIDEQFF